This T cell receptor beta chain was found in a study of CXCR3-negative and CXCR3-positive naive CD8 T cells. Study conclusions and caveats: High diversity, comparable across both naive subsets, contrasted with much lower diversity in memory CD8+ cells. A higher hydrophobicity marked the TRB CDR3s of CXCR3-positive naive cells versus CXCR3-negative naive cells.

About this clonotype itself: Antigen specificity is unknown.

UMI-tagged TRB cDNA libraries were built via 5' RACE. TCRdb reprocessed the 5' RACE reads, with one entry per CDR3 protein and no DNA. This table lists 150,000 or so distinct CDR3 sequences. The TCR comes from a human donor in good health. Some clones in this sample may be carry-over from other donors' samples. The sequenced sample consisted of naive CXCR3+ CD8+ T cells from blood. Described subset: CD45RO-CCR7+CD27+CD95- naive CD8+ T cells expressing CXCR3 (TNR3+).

CDR3 residues: CASSPLAALNTEAFF. The chain employs TRBV4-1 and TRBJ1-1; TCRdb's D call, TRBD1, is unchecked because there is no DNA. Germline V lookup: CDR1 MGHRA, CDR2 YSYEKL. The CDR3 is 15 amino acids.